Below are 9 T cell receptor beta chains sequenced from a single sample in a study of T cell responses to AZD1222 COVID-19 vaccine. Some clones are missing from TCRdb's copy, which holds only in-frame ones; the method was immunoSEQ multiplex PCR. The data contain 200,000 or so clones, about 90% of them singletons. Sequencing used peripheral blood, obtained on day 0 of MenACWY control vaccination. Receptors originate from an adult in good health.

This rearrangement joins TRBV11-2 to TRBJ2-7; 7 bases are a match to TRBD2. From germline, CDR1 is SGHAT and CDR2 FQNNGV. V gave up 2 bases and J gave up 1 base; unmatched junction bases: 8. The CDR3 totals 16 residues. The CDR3 region has the DNA TGTGCCAGCAGCTTATTTCACGCTAGCGGATCCTACGAGCAGTACTTC. This sequence encodes CASSLFHASGSYEQYF.

The chain uses TRBV19 and TRBJ1-5; TRBD1 matches at 8 bases. This CDR3 comprises 17 residues. V shed 3 bases and J 7 bases; nucleotides not matched to a gene: 14. Germline loops: CDR1 LNHDA, CDR2 SQIVND (reference sequence). The CDR3 DNA reads as TGTGCCAGTAGTATTAACCCCGGACAGGGCGAAGGGCAGCCCCAGCATTTT. It specifies CASSINPGQGEGQPQHF.

CDR3: CASRPGVFGNTIYF. The CDR3 DNA reads TGTGCCAGCAGGCCAGGGGTATTTGGAAACACCATATATTTT. The chain employs TRBV5-6 and TRBJ1-3; a weak D match, TRBD1 (6 bases). Germline CDR1 and CDR2: SGHDT and YYEEEE. The V gene lost 5 bases and the J gene lost 3 bases, with 12 bases spanning the gap. The CDR3 has 14 amino acids.

This chain joins TRBV9 and TRBJ1-5, with no clear D. V dropped 2 bases and J dropped 2 bases, with 11 bases sitting between them. The CDR3 covers 15 residues. Germline assignment: CDR1 SGDLS and CDR2 YYNGEE. In nucleotides, the CDR3 is TGTGCCAGCAGCGTGGGTGGAATGGGCAATCAGCCCCAGCATTTT. Translating it yields CASSVGGMGNQPQHF.

V is TRBV7-9 and J is TRBJ1-2; D uncertain. CDR1 is SEHNR, CDR2 FQNEAQ, per germline (reference sequence). The CDR3 sequence is 13 residues long. V gave up 5 bases and J gave up 6 bases, with 13 bases separating them. CDR3 bases: TGTGCCAGCAGCCCCCCTGGTATAAATGGCTACACCTTC. Translating gives CASSPPGINGYTF. Together with reference TRBV7-9 and TRBJ1-2, the CDR3 gives the full variable domain: DTGVSQNPRHKITKRGQNVTFRCDPISEHNRLYWYRQTLGQGPEFLTYFQNEAQLEKSRLLSDRFSAERPKGSFSTLEIQRTEQGDSAMYLCASSPPGINGYTFGSGTRLTVV.

This clone was seen more than once but under ten times. This same CDR3 is encoded by further DNA sequences in the sample. V is TRBV19 and J is TRBJ1-5; D unresolved. V lost 6 bases to trimming and J lost 1 base, with 4 bases between them. The CDR3 is 12 amino acids. CDR1 and CDR2 (germline): LNHDA, SQIVND (reference sequence). CDR3 loop: CASRGSNQPQHF. CDR3 sequence (DNA): TGTGCCAGTAGAGGCAGCAATCAGCCCCAGCATTTT.

V is TRBV6-4 and J is TRBJ2-4, with TRBD1 matching 8 bases. Per germline, CDR1 MRHNA and CDR2 SNTAGT. The CDR3 runs to 14 residues. V shed 6 bases, J shed 3 bases, and the junction held 4 bases outside the gene matches. In DNA, the CDR3 is TGTGCCAGCAGCCCGACAGGGGACAAAAACATTCAGTACTTC. Its protein product is CASSPTGDKNIQYF.

This clone was seen only once. CDR3 amino acids: CASTNYNEQFF. As DNA, the CDR3 is TGTGCCAGCACCAACTACAATGAGCAGTTCTTC. The rearrangement links TRBV5-5 to TRBJ2-1; D not resolved. Trimming removed 6 bases at V and 3 bases at J, with 4 bases between. CDR3 size: 11 residues. Germline lookup yields CDR1 SGHKS and CDR2 YYEKEE (reference sequence). The full variable domain, rest sourced from reference TRBV5-5 and TRBJ2-1, is DAGVTQSPTHLIKTRGQQVTLRCSPISGHKSVSWYQQVLGQGPQFIFQYYEKEERGRGNFPDRFSARQFPNYSSELNVNALLLGDSALYLCASTNYNEQFFGPGTRLTVL.

The chain carries TRBV30 and TRBJ2-5; 7 nucleotides agree with TRBD2. V was pared by 4 bases and J by 1 base, with 6 bases of the junction left unmatched. The CDR3 totals 14 residues. The V gene's germline CDR1 is GTSNPN and CDR2 SVGIG (reference sequence). The CDR3 is CAWTRAGFQETQYF. CDR3 DNA sequence: TGTGCCTGGACCAGAGCGGGGTTCCAAGAGACCCAGTACTTC.